This T cell receptor (beta chain) was sequenced during a study of pediatric ulcerative colitis. V was shortened by 3 bases and J by 9 bases, with 36 bases between the two germline ends. This CDR3 contains 21 residues. CDR1 MNHEY and CDR2 SMNVEV come from the germline V gene (reference sequence). Here immunoSEQ multiplex PCR was the method, and the copy in TCRdb shows in-frame clones only, minus some. The sample lists about 36,000 clones, 75% to 90% occurring once. The clonotype originates from a girl between 10 and 17 years old with moderate ulcerative colitis. Input material: blood. The chain carries TRBV27 and TRBJ1-5, with D tentatively TRBD1 (6 bases). The CDR3 nucleotides read TGTGCCAGCAGTTTTAGGGGGTATTCGGGGGCGAATTTCGGCCCCGTAGGGCCCCAGCATTTT. Protein sequence: CASSFRGYSGANFGPVGPQHF.